Listed below are T cell receptor beta chains from one sample, sequenced in a study of immune evolution from preneoplasia to lung adenocarcinoma. The method was immunoSEQ multiplex PCR; TCRdb's version includes in-frame clones alone and lacks a portion of them. Of about 26,000 clones in the sample, about 74% were seen once. Sequences were obtained from FFPE invasive lung adenocarcinoma tissue. All receptors derive from a person between 60 and 70 years old with invasive lung adenocarcinoma. Some clones in this sample may be carry-over from other donors' samples. CDR3s include the opening cysteine and the closing phenylalanine or tryptophan. The order of the fields is V gene, D gene, J gene, clone size, CDR3 protein, CDR3 DNA. A D gene is named only where the DNA matches it firmly. Expanded clones are given a class, and other clones once, few, many or no size at all.

TRBV14	TRBD1	TRBJ2-7	NA	CASSLTTGGPYEQYF	TGTGCCAGCAGCTTAACGACAGGGGGTCCCTACGAGCAGTACTTC
TRBV28	NA	TRBJ1-2	NA	CASSLRIYRNGYTF	TGTGCCAGCAGTTTACGGATCTACAGGAATGGCTACACCTTC
TRBV6-1	NA	TRBJ1-5	NA	CASTRLQGSNQPQHF	TGTGCCAGCACCCGTTTACAGGGTAGCAATCAGCCCCAGCATTTT
TRBV19	TRBD1	TRBJ2-1	NA	CASNPLGTGVDNEQFF	TGTGCCAGTAATCCCCTCGGGACAGGGGTTGACAATGAGCAGTTCTTC
TRBV18	NA	TRBJ2-6	NA	CASSPPLSGANVLTF	TGTGCCAGCTCACCACCCCTCTCTGGGGCCAACGTCCTGACTTTC
TRBV5-1	NA	TRBJ2-1	NA	CASRQEGEQFF	TGCGCCAGCAGGCAGGAGGGCGAGCAGTTCTTC
TRBV4-3	NA	TRBJ2-7	few	CASSQPGALGSYEQYF	TGCGCCAGCAGCCAACCAGGGGCCCTGGGCTCGTACGAGCAGTACTTC
TRBV10-3	NA	TRBJ2-2	NA	CAISEIAAGELFF	TGTGCCATCAGTGAGATCGCCGCCGGGGAGCTGTTTTTT
TRBV28	TRBD1	TRBJ2-7	NA	CASRTGGISEQYF	TGTGCCAGCCGGACAGGGGGCATTAGCGAGCAGTACTTC
TRBV10-2	TRBD1	TRBJ2-1	NA	CASNGQGTGEQFF	TGCGCCAGCAATGGACAGGGGACAGGTGAGCAGTTCTTC
TRBV27	NA	TRBJ1-2	NA	CASSLLSDYGGYTF	TGTGCCAGCAGTCTCCTAAGTGACTATGGTGGCTACACCTTC
TRBV6-5	NA	TRBJ1-1	NA	CASSYSTGRTEAFF	TGTGCCAGCAGTTACTCGACCGGGAGGACTGAAGCTTTCTTT
TRBV7-3	NA	TRBJ1-2	NA	CASSWGDTIHTF	TGTGCCAGCAGCTGGGGAGATACGATCCACACCTTC
TRBV2	TRBD1	TRBJ2-7	once	CASSRDSPNYEQYF	TGTGCCAGCAGTAGGGACAGCCCGAACTACGAGCAGTACTTC
TRBV9	NA	TRBJ2-5	NA	CASSVVGVGGETQYF	TGTGCCAGCAGCGTAGTGGGAGTAGGGGGAGAGACCCAGTACTTC
TRBV28	TRBD1	TRBJ1-5	NA	CASRGTGGNQPQHF	TGTGCCAGCAGAGGGACAGGGGGAAATCAGCCCCAGCATTTT
TRBV2	TRBD2	TRBJ2-1	NA	CASVGGGYNEQFF	TGTGCCAGCGTCGGGGGGGGTTACAATGAGCAGTTCTTC
TRBV5-1	TRBD2	TRBJ2-7	NA	CASSLTQLAGETAF	TGCGCCAGCAGCTTAACCCAACTAGCGGGAGAAACGGCATTC
TRBV30	TRBD1	TRBJ1-4	NA	CAWSPGQKTEKLFF	TGTGCCTGGAGTCCGGGACAGAAGACAGAAAAACTGTTTTTT
TRBV14	NA	TRBJ2-5	few	CASSRGQLQETQYF	TGTGCCAGCAGCCGTGGGCAGCTTCAAGAGACCCAGTACTTC
TRBV28	NA	TRBJ1-2	medium-sized	CASSFGGDGYTF	TGTGCCAGCAGTTTTGGCGGAGATGGCTACACCTTC
TRBV2	NA	TRBJ2-7	NA	CASSGYSYEQYF	TGTGCCAGCAGTGGATACAGTTACGAGCAGTACTTC
TRBV6-4	NA	TRBJ2-1	once	CASSDSEGASEQFF	TGTGCCAGCAGTGACTCTGAGGGAGCTAGTGAGCAGTTCTTC